A single sample gave rise to the 30 T cell receptor beta chains below, sequenced in a study of cytomegalovirus exposure and HLA in healthy donors (dated by TCRdb to about 2017). Receptor amplification or capture employed the immunoSEQ multiplex PCR assay. For the multiplex PCR, a mixture combining 60 forward primers for TCR Vbeta segments and 13 reverse primers for TCR Jbeta segments was used. TCRdb took over this immuneACCESS table, retaining in-frame rearrangements with V and J assigned. Such tables are incomplete; in checked studies, under half of the missing clones stem from an unresolved V gene, and the remainder is unexplained. Within this sample are 80,000 to 100,000 clones, with 63% of them counted one time only. The top ten hold approximately 15% of the sample. The material sequenced was PBMCs. Source of these receptors: a woman in her 40s in good health and CMV-seropositive.

A single count supports this clone. The rearrangement links TRBV28 to TRBJ2-5; 7 nucleotides line up with TRBD2. The germline CDR1 and CDR2 sequences are MDHEN and SYDVKM. V lost 5 bases, J lost 2 bases, and 8 bases stayed unmatched. The CDR3 has 15 amino acids. The CDR3 loop reads CASSRGSGAQETQYF. The CDR3 nucleotides read TGTGCCAGCAGTAGGGGAAGCGGGGCTCAAGAGACCCAGTACTTC.

This clone was counted a single time. This rearrangement joins TRBV18 to TRBJ2-7; TRBD1 matches at 7 bases. V lost 6 bases, J lost 3 bases, and 5 bases stayed unmatched. The CDR3 length is 13 residues. Germline CDR1 is KGHSH and CDR2 is LQKENI. This chain's CDR3 is CASSPGTDYEQYF. In nucleotides, the CDR3 is TGTGCCAGCTCCCCAGGGACAGACTACGAGCAGTACTTC.

V usage is TRBV27 and J usage is TRBJ1-5; D unclear. Trimming took off 5 bases at V and 0 bases at J, with 5 bases between the two ends. CDR3 length equals 13 residues. Germline assignment: CDR1 MNHEY and CDR2 SMNVEV (reference sequence). CDR3 nucleotide sequence: TGTGCCAGCAGTCCCTATAGCAATCAGCCCCAGCATTTT. Amino acids: CASSPYSNQPQHF.

The V and J genes are TRBV2 and TRBJ2-2, with 9 bases aligning to TRBD1. The ends lost 6 bases at V and 4 bases at J; junction bases unmatched: 9. This CDR3 region has 16 residues. CDR1 and CDR2 from the germline V gene are SNHLY and FYNNEI. CDR3 in DNA: TGTGCCAGCAGCATCCAACAGGGGGCCGGCACCGGGGAGCTGTTTTTT. Its protein product is CASSIQQGAGTGELFF.

This chain connects TRBV28 to TRBJ2-7, with a weak D call TRBD2 (6 bases). The CDR3 sequence is 13 residues long. Per the germline V gene, CDR1 is MDHEN and CDR2 is SYDVKM. Between the trimmed V and J ends, which lost 2 bases and 7 bases, there was a span of 12 bases. CDR3 sequence reads: CASSLGWGVEQYF. CDR3 nucleotide sequence: TGTGCCAGCAGTTTAGGGTGGGGGGTAGAGCAGTACTTC.

This chain connects TRBV27 to TRBJ2-1; D may be TRBD1 (5 bases). This CDR3 region has 15 residues. Germline V gives CDR1 MNHEY, CDR2 SMNVEV (reference sequence). The V end lost 3 bases, the J end lost 7 bases, and 16 bases lay between the germline ends. The CDR3 DNA reads TGTGCCAGCAGTTTGTCTCGGCAGGGCAATAATGAGCAGTTCTTC. It encodes CASSLSRQGNNEQFF.

This clone has more than one count but fewer than ten. The rearrangement joins TRBV28 to TRBJ2-1; 7 bases agree with TRBD2. The CDR3 has 15 residues. With 2 bases clipped from V and 5 bases from J, the junction kept 6 bases outside the gene matches. Germline V gene data show CDR1 as MDHEN and CDR2 as SYDVKM. CDR3 sequence reads: CASSLPGEGHNEQFF. CDR3 DNA: TGTGCCAGCAGTTTACCGGGGGAGGGCCACAATGAGCAGTTCTTC.

This chain links TRBV4-3 with TRBJ1-2; weak D call: TRBD1 (6 bases). This CDR3 has 16 amino acids. V lost 1 base and J 4 bases, leaving 16 bases between the germline ends. Germline V gene data show CDR1 as LGHNA and CDR2 as YSLEER. As DNA, the CDR3 is TGCGCCAGCAGCCAAGTGGCACAGGGTGAGGTCTATGGCTACACCTTC. It encodes CASSQVAQGEVYGYTF.

The count of this clone is one. The chain couples TRBV5-1 to TRBJ2-7; TRBD2 might be the D (6 bases). The germline V gene encodes CDR1 SGHRS and CDR2 YFSETQ. This CDR3 has 16 residues. Trimming left V 0 bases short and J 7 bases short, with 20 bases between. As DNA, the CDR3 is TGCGCCAGCAGCTTGGTCGCGGGATCTCCGGTGGATGAGCAGTACTTC. Translation gives CASSLVAGSPVDEQYF.

The gene calls are TRBV5-1 and TRBJ2-2; perhaps TRBD2 as D (7 bases). With 4 bases removed from V and 5 bases from J, the gap between germline ends came to 15 bases. The CDR3 loop spans 15 amino acids. CDR1 and CDR2 (germline): SGHRS, YFSETQ. The CDR3 spells CASSEQQGGTGELFF. CDR3 nucleotides: TGCGCCAGCAGCGAACAACAGGGAGGGACCGGGGAGCTGTTTTTT.

This clone was picked up a small number of times. The chain combines TRBV6-1 with TRBJ2-1; 7 nucleotides match TRBD1. CDR1 is MNHNS, CDR2 SASEGT, per germline. The CDR3 totals 14 residues. The V and J ends lost 6 bases and 5 bases, in that order; junction bases with no gene match: 7. DNA of the CDR3: TGTGCCAGCAGCAAAGGGACAGAAGACAATGAGCAGTTCTTC. It yields the protein CASSKGTEDNEQFF.

This clone turned up a few times. This chain joins TRBV7-3 and TRBJ2-7; 9 nucleotides agree with TRBD1. Germline-derived CDR1 and CDR2 are SGHTA and FQGTGA. V shed 5 bases and J 6 bases; nucleotides not matched to a gene: 5. CDR3 size: 13 residues. CDR3 DNA: TGTGCCAGCAGCCCCGGGACAGGGCGCGAGCAGTACTTC. Translated, it gives CASSPGTGREQYF.

The chain links TRBV25-1 to TRBJ2-3, with TRBD2 matching 7 bases. After removal of 10 bases from V and 5 bases from J, the junction contained 6 bases not matched to a gene. Per the germline V gene, CDR1 is MGHDK and CDR2 is SYGVNS. CDR3 size: 12 residues. CDR3 sequence: CATRREGDTQYF. CDR3 in DNA: TGTGCCACCAGGAGGGAGGGAGATACGCAGTATTTT.

This clone was picked up one time. V and J are TRBV7-7 and TRBJ2-2; 9 positions agree with TRBD2. CDR3 length: 13 amino acids. Germline CDR1 SSHAT, CDR2 FNYEAQ (reference sequence). V shed 6 bases and J 8 bases; nucleotides not matched to a gene: 4. CDR3 in DNA: TGTGCCAGCAGTAGCGGGAGTAAAGGGGAGCTGTTTTTT. As protein: CASSSGSKGELFF.

The chain carries TRBV27 and TRBJ1-1; no firm D call. This CDR3 contains 13 residues. V dropped 5 bases and J dropped 6 bases, with 13 bases sitting between them. Germline CDR1 is MNHEY and CDR2 is SMNVEV (reference sequence). The CDR3 DNA sequence: TGTGCCAGCAGTCCCGGGGTGACCGCTGAAGCTTTCTTT. Translated: CASSPGVTAEAFF.

This clone has a handful of counts. The V and J genes are TRBV5-4 and TRBJ2-1; tentatively, D is TRBD2 (6 bases). CDR1 SGHNT and CDR2 YYREEE come from the germline V gene (reference sequence). V lost 4 bases, J lost 10 bases, and 21 bases lay in between. This CDR3 is built from 15 residues. The CDR3 here is CASSAPGPRSGEQFF. The CDR3 DNA is TGTGCCAGCAGCGCTCCGGGACCCCGGAGCGGGGAGCAGTTCTTC.

V is TRBV29-1 and J is TRBJ1-2; D may be TRBD1 (5 bases). The CDR3 extends over 15 amino acids. The germline V gene encodes CDR1 SQVTM and CDR2 ANQGSEA. The V gene lost 8 bases and the J gene lost 6 bases, with 25 bases spanning the gap. This CDR3 is CSSSPSRTGGDGYTF. Here the CDR3 DNA reads TGCAGCTCCTCGCCAAGTAGGACCGGGGGGGATGGCTACACCTTC.

This chain joins TRBV29-1 and TRBJ2-3, with D tentatively TRBD1 (6 bases). This CDR3 comprises 13 residues. Trimming removed 7 bases from V and 2 bases from J, with 13 bases in between. The germline CDR1 and CDR2 sequences are SQVTM and ANQGSEA. The CDR3 is CSEGHAPTDTQYF. The CDR3 DNA sequence: TGCAGCGAGGGACATGCGCCCACAGATACGCAGTATTTT.

This clone was detected only a few times. The V and J genes are TRBV7-2 and TRBJ2-7; tentatively, D is TRBD2 (5 bases). Trimming cost V 0 bases and J 2 bases, with 8 bases left between them. CDR3 length: 14 residues. Germline CDR1 is SGHTA and CDR2 is FQGNSA. In nucleotides, the CDR3 is TGTGCCAGCAGCTTAGCAGACTATGCCTACGAGCAGTACTTC. This gives the protein CASSLADYAYEQYF.

The genes are TRBV2 and TRBJ2-3, with 8 nucleotides matching TRBD2. The CDR3 is 16 residues long. V lost 1 base, J lost 0 bases, and 3 bases stayed unmatched. Looked up from germline, CDR1 is SNHLY and CDR2 is FYNNEI. This CDR3 is CASSEDGRDSTDTQYF. DNA of the CDR3: TGTGCCAGCAGTGAAGACGGGAGGGATAGCACAGATACGCAGTATTTT.

This clone appeared once. The gene calls are TRBV9 and TRBJ2-7; 11 positions match TRBD2. CDR3 length: 16 residues. Looked up from germline, CDR1 is SGDLS and CDR2 is YYNGEE. V lost 0 bases, J lost 5 bases, and 7 bases stayed unmatched. Here the CDR3 reads CASSVGLAGSANEQYF. In DNA form, the CDR3 reads TGTGCCAGCAGCGTAGGACTAGCGGGATCCGCCAACGAGCAGTACTTC.

The rearrangement links TRBV27 to TRBJ1-4; TRBD1 matches at 8 bases. The trim removed 4 bases at V and 4 bases at J, leaving 8 bases unmatched. Germline lookup yields CDR1 MNHEY and CDR2 SMNVEV (reference sequence). The CDR3 sequence is 16 residues long. CDR3 in DNA: TGTGCCAGCAGTTCCCTGGCAGGGGGCCATAATGAAAAACTGTTTTTT. This translates into CASSSLAGGHNEKLFF. The whole variable domain, filled in from reference TRBV27 and TRBJ1-4, reads EAQVTQNPRYLITVTGKKLTVTCSQNMNHEYMSWYRQDPGLGLRQIYYSMNVEVTDKGDVPEGYKVSRKEKRNFPLILESPSPNQTSLYFCASSSLAGGHNEKLFFGSGTQLSVL.

The chain is built from TRBV4-3 and TRBJ2-7; perhaps TRBD1 as D (5 bases). Germline-derived CDR1 and CDR2 are LGHNA and YSLEER. V lost 5 bases and J lost 3, with 17 bases in between. The CDR3 is 15 amino acids. The CDR3 DNA follows: TGCGCCAGCAGCTTTCGGACATCCGCCCACTACGAGCAGTACTTC. It specifies CASSFRTSAHYEQYF.

This clone has just one count. The chain uses TRBV6-8 and TRBJ2-7; TRBD1 matches at 10 bases. Germline CDR1 is MNHGY and CDR2 is SAAAGT. The V gene end was trimmed by 2 bases and the J gene end by 3 bases; junction bases not matched to a gene: 7. This CDR3 contains 16 residues. The CDR3 nucleotides read TGTGCCAGCAGTTACGGGGGCGGGACAGGGGACTACGAGCAGTACTTC. Translating it yields CASSYGGGTGDYEQYF.

V usage is TRBV7-9 and J usage is TRBJ1-6; D possibly corresponds to TRBD1 (6 bases). The V end was cut by 6 bases, the J end by 7 bases, with 16 bases between. Germline CDR1 and CDR2: SEHNR and FQNEAQ (reference sequence). The CDR3 is 15 amino acids. DNA of the CDR3: TGTGCCAGCAGTTACCTGGGGGGGCCGAATTCACCCCTCCACTTT. This sequence encodes CASSYLGGPNSPLHF.

This sequence joins TRBV27 and TRBJ2-1; TRBD2 might be the D (5 bases). CDR1 and CDR2 from the germline V gene are MNHEY and SMNVEV (reference sequence). The V end lost 6 bases, the J end lost 4 bases, and 19 bases lay between the germline ends. CDR3 length: 16 amino acids. This CDR3 reads CASSPTSPTGYNEQFF. CDR3 in DNA: TGTGCCAGCAGCCCAACTAGTCCTACGGGGTACAATGAGCAGTTCTTC.

V usage is TRBV28 and J usage is TRBJ1-5; no reliable D call. This CDR3 region has 12 residues. Germline V gives CDR1 MDHEN, CDR2 SYDVKM. V lost 8 bases and J 8 bases, leaving 13 bases between the germline ends. The CDR3 protein is CASSGPFKPQHF. The CDR3 DNA is TGTGCCAGCTCTGGCCCTTTTAAGCCCCAGCATTTT. The full variable domain, in which reference TRBV28 and TRBJ1-5 provide the parts outside the CDR3, is DVKVTQSSRYLVKRTGEKVFLECVQDMDHENMFWYRQDPGLGLRLIYFSYDVKMKEKGDIPEGYSVSREKKERFSLILESASTNQTSMYLCASSGPFKPQHFGDGTRLSIL.

The V call is TRBV7-6, the J call TRBJ2-5, with TRBD2 identical over 9 bases. V was pared by 11 bases and J by 0 bases, with 10 bases of the junction left unmatched. This CDR3 has 15 amino acids. CDR1 SGHVS and CDR2 FNYEAQ come from the germline V gene. CDR3 nucleotides: TGTGCCTCGGTCGCTAGCGGGGATAACCAAGAGACCCAGTACTTC. This translates into CASVASGDNQETQYF.

The rearrangement uses TRBV9 and TRBJ2-2; TRBD2 is a possible D gene (5 bases). The length of the CDR3 is 15 residues. The V gene's germline CDR1 is SGDLS and CDR2 YYNGEE. V dropped 0 bases and J dropped 6 bases, with 12 bases sitting between them. This chain's CDR3 is CASSVARGMAGELFF. The CDR3 DNA sequence: TGTGCCAGCAGCGTAGCCCGGGGTATGGCCGGGGAGCTGTTTTTT.

This clone was found once. The chain employs TRBV4-3 and TRBJ2-1, with TRBD2 matching over 7 bases. This CDR3 region has 17 residues. With 1 base clipped from V and 0 bases from J, the junction kept 6 bases outside the gene matches. CDR1 and CDR2 from the germline V gene are LGHNA and YSLEER. The CDR3 region has the DNA TGCGCCAGCAGCCAAGGACCTAGCGGCAACTCCTACAATGAGCAGTTCTTC. Protein sequence: CASSQGPSGNSYNEQFF.